This T cell receptor (beta chain) was captured in a study of molecular identifiers for immune sequencing clone quantification. This clonotype was observed a handful of times. This CDR3 is built from 12 residues. Germline CDR1 is MNHNY and CDR2 is SVGAGI (reference sequence). The V end was cut by 7 bases, the J end by 5 bases, with 12 bases between. Previously described methods with listed TCR primers produced the bulk TCR libraries. TCRdb called the PCR reads again in MiXCR, with one record for every CDR3 protein. The sample has around 470,000 distinct CDR3 sequences, about a quarter seen once. Sorted naive CD8 T cells, roughly 19,000 to 1,100,000, were sequenced from 10%, 30% or 50% RNA.

Specimen: naive CD8+ T cells from blood, with Jurkat cell RNA spiked in. Subset indicated: FACS-sorted CD8+CD4-CCR7+CD45RA+ naive T cells. The clonotype was recovered from a human donor in good health. Some libraries in this study had Jurkat cell RNA spiked in. V and J are TRBV6-6 and TRBJ2-7, with D possibly being TRBD1 (6 bases). Here the CDR3 DNA reads TGTGCCAGCAAGACAACAGGGAACGAGCAGTACTTC. Protein sequence: CASKTTGNEQYF.